A selection of T cell receptor beta chains follows, all from one sample in a study of OX40 agonist ivuxolimab in advanced cancers. Profiled with immunoSEQ multiplex PCR; TCRdb holds only in-frame clones, not every one. This table holds about 80,000 clones, 85% to 95% found once. Sequencing used CD4+ or CD8+ T cells sorted from blood, obtained in a trial of the OX40 agonist ivuxolimab. The receptors originated from an adult with an advanced solid tumor such as melanoma, head and neck, liver or kidney cancer. The CDR3 runs from the conserved cysteine through the conserved F or W. A D gene is named only where the DNA matches it firmly. Where a row states a size, it is once, few, many or the class of an expanded clone; other rows omit it.

clone size: NA; V gene: TRBV7-9; D gene: TRBD1; J gene: TRBJ1-1; CDR3 DNA: TGTGCCAGCAGCCCCGTAGGACAGGTGAACACTGAAGCTTTCTTT; CDR3 protein: CASSPVGQVNTEAFF
clone size: NA; V gene: TRBV11-1; D gene: NA; J gene: TRBJ1-2; CDR3 DNA: TGTGCCAGCAGCTTGGAGGGAGGGCCGCGGCAGTGGAGGGGCTACACCTTC; CDR3 protein: CASSLEGGPRQWRGYTF
clone size: NA; V gene: TRBV19; D gene: TRBD1; J gene: TRBJ1-1; CDR3 DNA: TGTGCCAGTAGTACCTCCAGACAGGGGGCTATTAGGGGCACTGAAGCTTTCTTT; CDR3 protein: CASSTSRQGAIRGTEAFF
clone size: NA; V gene: TRBV15; D gene: NA; J gene: TRBJ1-5; CDR3 DNA: TGTGCCACCAGCAGAGACGGCGGCTCCAATCAGCCCCAGCATTTT; CDR3 protein: CATSRDGGSNQPQHF
clone size: NA; V gene: TRBV27; D gene: NA; J gene: TRBJ2-7; CDR3 DNA: TGTGCCAGCAGTTTCACCCCCCCGGGGGGCGGCTACGAGCAGTACTTC; CDR3 protein: CASSFTPPGGGYEQYF
clone size: NA; V gene: TRBV6-4; D gene: NA; J gene: TRBJ2-3; CDR3 DNA: TGTGCCAGTTCAGCGGACAACACAGATACGCAGTATTTT; CDR3 protein: CASSADNTDTQYF
clone size: once; V gene: TRBV4-3; D gene: TRBD2; J gene: TRBJ2-1; CDR3 DNA: TGCGCCAGCAGCCCGCGGACTAGCGGGAGCTCCTACAATGAGCAGTTCTTC; CDR3 protein: CASSPRTSGSSYNEQFF
clone size: NA; V gene: TRBV7-8; D gene: NA; J gene: TRBJ1-1; CDR3 DNA: TGTGCCAGCAGCTTAGGAACCGCCGGGTGGACTGAAGCTTTCTTT; CDR3 protein: CASSLGTAGWTEAFF
clone size: NA; V gene: TRBV19; D gene: TRBD2; J gene: TRBJ2-3; CDR3 DNA: TGTGCCAGTAGTATTCAAGGACTAGCGGGCATCAAAAGTACGCAGTATTTT; CDR3 protein: CASSIQGLAGIKSTQYF
clone size: NA; V gene: TRBV19; D gene: NA; J gene: TRBJ1-5; CDR3 DNA: TGTGCCAGTGATATTGGGGTGGGGCAGCCCCAGCATTTT; CDR3 protein: CASDIGVGQPQHF
clone size: NA; V gene: TRBV30; D gene: TRBD1; J gene: TRBJ1-5; CDR3 DNA: TGTGCCTGGAGTGGAGGACAGGGCAATCAGCCCCAGCATTTT; CDR3 protein: CAWSGGQGNQPQHF
clone size: NA; V gene: TRBV6-5; D gene: TRBD1; J gene: TRBJ1-2; CDR3 DNA: TGTGCCAGCAGTTCCAGGGGGCCGCTGGTCATGGGCTACACCTTC; CDR3 protein: CASSSRGPLVMGYTF
clone size: large; V gene: TRBV7-8; D gene: TRBD1; J gene: TRBJ2-7; CDR3 DNA: TGTGCCAGCGAACCAATCGGGACAGTCTCCTACGAGCAGTACTTC; CDR3 protein: CASEPIGTVSYEQYF
clone size: NA; V gene: TRBV6-6; D gene: NA; J gene: TRBJ2-1; CDR3 DNA: TGTGCCAGCAGTTACGGTCAGGGTTATGAGCAGTTCTTC; CDR3 protein: CASSYGQGYEQFF
clone size: once; V gene: TRBV27; D gene: NA; J gene: TRBJ1-1; CDR3 DNA: TGTGCCAGCAGTTTGGGACACCTAGGGGCTGAAGCTTTCTTT; CDR3 protein: CASSLGHLGAEAFF
clone size: NA; V gene: TRBV7-3; D gene: NA; J gene: TRBJ2-7; CDR3 DNA: TGTGCCAGCAGCTTAATCCGAGGCTACGAGCAGTACTTC; CDR3 protein: CASSLIRGYEQYF
clone size: NA; V gene: TRBV11-1; D gene: NA; J gene: TRBJ1-1; CDR3 DNA: TGTGCCAGCAGCTTTTTCTCTACTGAAGCTTTCTTT; CDR3 protein: CASSFFSTEAFF
clone size: NA; V gene: TRBV5-1; D gene: NA; J gene: TRBJ1-1; CDR3 DNA: TGCGCCAGCAGCCAAGAGGGACGGGGCACTGAAGCTTTCTTT; CDR3 protein: CASSQEGRGTEAFF
clone size: NA; V gene: TRBV4-2; D gene: NA; J gene: TRBJ2-7; CDR3 DNA: TGTGCCAGCAGCCAAGATAGGACGTTCAGCCCCGAAGCGTACGAGCAGTACTTC; CDR3 protein: CASSQDRTFSPEAYEQYF
clone size: NA; V gene: TRBV6-5; D gene: TRBD1; J gene: TRBJ2-7; CDR3 DNA: TGTGCCAGCAGGCAGGGACAGGGGGCGCTTGAGCAGTACTTC; CDR3 protein: CASRQGQGALEQYF
clone size: NA; V gene: TRBV30; D gene: TRBD2; J gene: TRBJ2-1; CDR3 DNA: TGTGCCTGGAGTTGGGGGGAGGGCAATGAGCAGTTCTTC; CDR3 protein: CAWSWGEGNEQFF
clone size: once; V gene: TRBV5-5; D gene: NA; J gene: TRBJ2-5; CDR3 DNA: TGTGCCAGCACCCCTCCCCCCCTAGAGAAGGAGACCCAGTACTTC; CDR3 protein: CASTPPPLEKETQYF
clone size: NA; V gene: TRBV11-2; D gene: NA; J gene: TRBJ1-4; CDR3 DNA: TGTGCCAGCAGCTCGTCAACTAATGAAAAACTGTTTTTT; CDR3 protein: CASSSSTNEKLFF
clone size: NA; V gene: TRBV7-2; D gene: TRBD2; J gene: TRBJ2-3; CDR3 DNA: TGTGCCAGCAGCTCCGTGGCGGGAGGGAGCACAGATACGCAGTATTTT; CDR3 protein: CASSSVAGGSTDTQYF
clone size: NA; V gene: TRBV7-2; D gene: TRBD2; J gene: TRBJ2-5; CDR3 DNA: TGTGCCAGCAGCCCGACTAGCGGGAGTCAAGAGACCCAGTACTTC; CDR3 protein: CASSPTSGSQETQYF
clone size: NA; V gene: TRBV5-4; D gene: NA; J gene: TRBJ2-1; CDR3 DNA: TGTGCCAGCGGAGCGGGCCCGAGCTCCTACAATGAGCAGTTCTTC; CDR3 protein: CASGAGPSSYNEQFF
clone size: NA; V gene: TRBV27; D gene: NA; J gene: TRBJ2-7; CDR3 DNA: TGTGCCAGCAGTAGCTCAGGTCCTACCTACGAGCAGTACTTC; CDR3 protein: CASSSSGPTYEQYF
clone size: NA; V gene: TRBV4-2; D gene: TRBD2; J gene: TRBJ2-1; CDR3 DNA: TGTGCCAGCAGCCAAGTAGGGACTAGCGGGCCGGGGGGGTGGAATGAGCAGTTCTTC; CDR3 protein: CASSQVGTSGPGGWNEQFF
clone size: NA; V gene: TRBV7-8; D gene: TRBD1; J gene: TRBJ1-4; CDR3 DNA: TGTGCCAGCAGCTCGGCCGGGACAGATAATGAAAAACTGTTTTTT; CDR3 protein: CASSSAGTDNEKLFF
clone size: NA; V gene: TRBV20-1; D gene: NA; J gene: TRBJ2-5; CDR3 DNA: TGCAGTGCTAGTCACCAAGAGACCCAGTACTTC; CDR3 protein: CSASHQETQYF
clone size: NA; V gene: TRBV4-3; D gene: TRBD1; J gene: TRBJ2-7; CDR3 DNA: TGCGCCAGCAGCCAAGAGGACAGGGGGCAGTCTTCCGGGAGGCAGTACTTC; CDR3 protein: CASSQEDRGQSSGRQYF
clone size: NA; V gene: TRBV19; D gene: NA; J gene: TRBJ1-1; CDR3 DNA: TGTGCCAGTAGTATAGGGCAGGTGCCGAACACTGAAGCTTTCTTT; CDR3 protein: CASSIGQVPNTEAFF
clone size: NA; V gene: TRBV28; D gene: NA; J gene: TRBJ2-3; CDR3 DNA: TGTGCCAGCAGTTTGGGGGTCACGGCAGATACGCAGTATTTT; CDR3 protein: CASSLGVTADTQYF
clone size: NA; V gene: TRBV9; D gene: NA; J gene: TRBJ2-1; CDR3 DNA: TGTGCCAGCCGAGGGAGGCTCGACAATGAGCAGTTCTTC; CDR3 protein: CASRGRLDNEQFF
clone size: NA; V gene: TRBV7-9; D gene: NA; J gene: TRBJ2-3; CDR3 DNA: TGTGCCAGCAGCTCCCGCACAGATACGCAGTATTTT; CDR3 protein: CASSSRTDTQYF
clone size: NA; V gene: TRBV4-2; D gene: NA; J gene: TRBJ1-5; CDR3 DNA: TGTGCCAGCAGCCAAGATCAATGGGTAAGGGGCAATCAGCCCCAGCATTTT; CDR3 protein: CASSQDQWVRGNQPQHF
clone size: NA; V gene: TRBV27; D gene: NA; J gene: TRBJ1-2; CDR3 DNA: TGTGCCAGCAGCCTCGGTGAGAGGGGCTATGGCTACACCTTC; CDR3 protein: CASSLGERGYGYTF
clone size: NA; V gene: TRBV6-1; D gene: NA; J gene: TRBJ2-7; CDR3 DNA: TGTGCCAGCAGCTGGGCCTTAAGCTACGAGCAGTACTTC; CDR3 protein: CASSWALSYEQYF
clone size: NA; V gene: TRBV9; D gene: NA; J gene: TRBJ2-5; CDR3 DNA: TGTGCCAGCAGCGTAACCGGTCAAGAGACCCAGTACTTC; CDR3 protein: CASSVTGQETQYF
clone size: NA; V gene: TRBV15; D gene: TRBD2; J gene: TRBJ2-1; CDR3 DNA: TGTGCCACCAGCAGTTTAGCGGGAGTCGGCAATGAGCAGTTCTTC; CDR3 protein: CATSSLAGVGNEQFF
clone size: once; V gene: TRBV5-1; D gene: NA; J gene: TRBJ2-3; CDR3 DNA: TGCGCCAGCAGCTACTCCTTGGCAACTAGCACAGATACGCAGTATTTT; CDR3 protein: CASSYSLATSTDTQYF